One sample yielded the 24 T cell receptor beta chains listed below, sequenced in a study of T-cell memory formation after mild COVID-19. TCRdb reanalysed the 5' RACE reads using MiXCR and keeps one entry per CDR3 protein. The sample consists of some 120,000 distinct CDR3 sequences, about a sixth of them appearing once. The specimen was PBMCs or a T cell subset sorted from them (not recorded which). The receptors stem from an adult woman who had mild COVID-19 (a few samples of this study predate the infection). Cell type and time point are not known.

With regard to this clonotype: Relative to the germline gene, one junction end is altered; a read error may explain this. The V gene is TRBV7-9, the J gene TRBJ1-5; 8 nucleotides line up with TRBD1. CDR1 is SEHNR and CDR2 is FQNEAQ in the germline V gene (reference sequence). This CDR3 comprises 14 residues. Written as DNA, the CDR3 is TGTGCCAGCAGCTACGACAGGGGCAACCAGCCCCAGCATTTT. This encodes CASSYDRGNQPQHF. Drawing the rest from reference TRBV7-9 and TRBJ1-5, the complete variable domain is DTGVSQNPRHKITKRGQNVTFRCDPISEHNRLYWYRQTLGQGPEFLTYFQNEAQLEKSRLLSDRFSAERPKGSFSTLEIQRTEQGDSAMYLCASSYDRGNQPQHFGDGTRLSIL.

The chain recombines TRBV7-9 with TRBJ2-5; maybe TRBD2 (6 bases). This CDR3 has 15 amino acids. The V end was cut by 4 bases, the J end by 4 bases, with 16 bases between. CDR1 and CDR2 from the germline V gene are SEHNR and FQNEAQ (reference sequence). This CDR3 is CASSSPVVGGETQYF. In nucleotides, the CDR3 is TGTGCCAGCAGCTCACCGGTGGTGGGGGGAGAGACCCAGTACTTC.

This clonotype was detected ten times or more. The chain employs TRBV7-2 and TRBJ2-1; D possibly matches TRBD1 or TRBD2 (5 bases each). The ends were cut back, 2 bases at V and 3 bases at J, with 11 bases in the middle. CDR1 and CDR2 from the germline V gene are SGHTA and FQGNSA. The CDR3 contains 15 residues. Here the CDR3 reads CASSLWGSVYNEQFF. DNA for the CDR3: TGTGCCAGCAGCTTATGGGGGAGTGTCTACAATGAGCAGTTCTTC.

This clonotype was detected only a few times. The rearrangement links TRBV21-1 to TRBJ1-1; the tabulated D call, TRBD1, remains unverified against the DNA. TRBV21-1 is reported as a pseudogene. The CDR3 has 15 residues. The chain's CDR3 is CASSKEQGNRTEAFF. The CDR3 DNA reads TGTGCCAGCAGCAAAGAACAGGGTAATCGCACTGAAGCTTTCTTT.

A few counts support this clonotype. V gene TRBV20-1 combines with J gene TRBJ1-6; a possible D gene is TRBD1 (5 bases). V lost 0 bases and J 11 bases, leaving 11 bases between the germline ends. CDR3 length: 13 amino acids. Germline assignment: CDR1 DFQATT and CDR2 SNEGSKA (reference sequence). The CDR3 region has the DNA TGCAGTGCTAGAGATCTTGTGGGGGCACCCCTCCACTTT. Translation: CSARDLVGAPLHF.

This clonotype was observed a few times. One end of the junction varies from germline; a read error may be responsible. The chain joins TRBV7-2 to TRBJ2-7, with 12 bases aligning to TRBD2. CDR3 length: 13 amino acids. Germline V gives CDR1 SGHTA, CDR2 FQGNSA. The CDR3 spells CASSLARLAGVHF. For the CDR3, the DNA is TGTGCCAGCAGCCTAGCCCGACTAGCGGGGGTCCATTTC. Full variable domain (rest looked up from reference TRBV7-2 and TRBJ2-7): GAGVSQSPSNKVTEKGKDVELRCDPISGHTALYWYRQSLGQGLEFLIYFQGNSAPDKSGLPSDRFSAERTGGSVSTLTIQRTQQEDSAVYLCASSLARLAGVHFGPGTRLTVT.

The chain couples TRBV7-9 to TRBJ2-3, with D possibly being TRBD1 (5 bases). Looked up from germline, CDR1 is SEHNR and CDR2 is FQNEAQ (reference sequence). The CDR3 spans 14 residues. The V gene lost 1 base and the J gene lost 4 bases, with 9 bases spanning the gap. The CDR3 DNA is TGTGCCAGCAGCTTAGATACAGGTTCAGATACGCAGTATTTT. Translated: CASSLDTGSDTQYF.

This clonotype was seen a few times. The CDR3 coding sequence is TGTGCAAGTCGCTACCAAAAAGGGGGCTACGAGCAGTACTTC. This translates into CASRYQKGGYEQYF. The rearrangement links TRBV12-2 to TRBJ2-7; the D call TRBD1 from the table was never checked on the DNA. TRBV12-2 is recorded as a pseudogene. CDR3 length: 14 residues.

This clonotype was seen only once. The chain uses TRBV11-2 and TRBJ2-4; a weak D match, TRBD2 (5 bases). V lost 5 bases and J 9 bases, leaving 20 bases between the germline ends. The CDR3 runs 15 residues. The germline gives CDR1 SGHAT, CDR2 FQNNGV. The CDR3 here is CASSLDYPAATIQYF. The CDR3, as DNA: TGTGCCAGCAGCCTCGACTATCCAGCGGCTACCATTCAGTACTTC.

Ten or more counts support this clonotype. The CDR3 here is CASSLQVTGELFF. In DNA, the CDR3 is TGTGCCAGCAGCTTACAAGTGACCGGGGAGCTGTTTTTT. This chain links TRBV7-8 with TRBJ2-2, with unresolved D. This CDR3 has 13 residues. Trimming cost V 2 bases and J 5 bases, with 6 bases left between them. The V gene's germline CDR1 is SGHVS and CDR2 FQNEAQ.

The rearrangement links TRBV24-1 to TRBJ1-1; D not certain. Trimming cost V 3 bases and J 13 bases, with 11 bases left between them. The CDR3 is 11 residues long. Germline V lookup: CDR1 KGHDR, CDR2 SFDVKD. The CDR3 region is CATSDLYRVFF. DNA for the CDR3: TGTGCCACCAGTGATCTCTATAGGGTTTTCTTT.

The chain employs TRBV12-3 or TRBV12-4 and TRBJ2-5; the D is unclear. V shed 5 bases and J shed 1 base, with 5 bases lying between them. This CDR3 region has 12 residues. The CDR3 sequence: CASSNLQETQYF. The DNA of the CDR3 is TGTGCCAGCAGTAACCTCCAAGAGACCCAGTACTTC.

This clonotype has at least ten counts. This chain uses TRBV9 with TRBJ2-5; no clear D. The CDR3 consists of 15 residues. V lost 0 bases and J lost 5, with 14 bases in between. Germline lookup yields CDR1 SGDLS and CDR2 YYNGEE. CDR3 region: CASSVGSLQRETQYF. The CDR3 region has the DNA TGTGCCAGCAGCGTAGGTAGCCTCCAAAGGGAGACCCAGTACTTC.

CDR3 bases: TGTGCCAGCAGCCTTGCTAGCGGGAGGTCTCATGGTGAGCAGTTCTTC. Translation: CASSLASGRSHGEQFF. The chain uses TRBV3-1 and TRBJ2-1; 11 bases line up with TRBD2. Per germline, CDR1 LGHDT and CDR2 YNNKEL (reference sequence). The CDR3 consists of 16 residues. With 4 bases clipped from V and 9 bases from J, the junction kept 11 bases outside the gene matches.

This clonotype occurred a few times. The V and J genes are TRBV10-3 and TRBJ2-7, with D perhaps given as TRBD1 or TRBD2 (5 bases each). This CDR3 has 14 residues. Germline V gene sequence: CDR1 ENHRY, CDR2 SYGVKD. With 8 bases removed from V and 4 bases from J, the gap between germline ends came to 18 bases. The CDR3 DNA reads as TGTGCCATCGGGCAGGGAGTTGGTGGGTACGAGCAGTACTTC. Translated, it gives CAIGQGVGGYEQYF.

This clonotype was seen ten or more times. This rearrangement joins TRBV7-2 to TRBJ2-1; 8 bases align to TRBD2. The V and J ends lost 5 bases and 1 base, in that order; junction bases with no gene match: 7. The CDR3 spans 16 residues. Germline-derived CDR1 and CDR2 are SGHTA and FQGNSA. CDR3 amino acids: CASSAKTSGSYNEQFF. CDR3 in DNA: TGTGCCAGCAGCGCCAAAACTAGCGGTTCCTACAATGAGCAGTTCTTC.

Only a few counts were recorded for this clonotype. The CDR3 bases are TGTGCCAGCAGCCCTCACTACAACACTGAAGCTTTCTTT. This gives the protein CASSPHYNTEAFF. The chain links TRBV14 to TRBJ1-1; the D is unclear. Germline-derived CDR1 and CDR2 are SGHDN and FVKESK. V was cut by 4 bases and J by 2 bases, with 8 bases left in between. The CDR3 is 13 amino acids.

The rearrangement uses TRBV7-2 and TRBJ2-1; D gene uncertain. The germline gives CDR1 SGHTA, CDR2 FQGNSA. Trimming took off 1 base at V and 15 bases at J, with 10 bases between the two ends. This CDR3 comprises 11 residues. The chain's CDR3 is CASSLGVIRFF. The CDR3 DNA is TGTGCCAGCAGCTTAGGGGTCATCCGGTTCTTC.

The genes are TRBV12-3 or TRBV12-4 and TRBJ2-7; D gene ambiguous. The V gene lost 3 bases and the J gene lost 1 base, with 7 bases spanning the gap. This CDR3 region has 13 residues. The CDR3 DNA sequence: TGTGCCAGCAGTTTTGGACGGTCCTACGAGCAGTACTTC. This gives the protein CASSFGRSYEQYF.

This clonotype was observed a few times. CDR3 DNA: TGTGCCAGCAGCTTCCCCTCGGCGGGGGGTCCAGATACGCAGTATTTT. This gives the protein CASSFPSAGGPDTQYF. The J gene is TRBJ2-3, the V gene TRBV11-1, with 8 bases aligning to TRBD2. J lost 4 bases, V lost 3 bases, and 9 bases had no gene match. CDR1 and CDR2 from the germline V gene are SGHAT and FQDESV (reference sequence). This CDR3 contains 16 residues.

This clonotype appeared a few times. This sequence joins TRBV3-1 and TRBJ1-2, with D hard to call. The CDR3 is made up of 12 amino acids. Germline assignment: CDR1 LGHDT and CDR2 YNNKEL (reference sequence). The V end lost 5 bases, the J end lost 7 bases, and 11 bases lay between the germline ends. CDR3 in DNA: TGTGCCAGCAGCGATAAGAATCGTGGCTACACCTTC. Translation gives CASSDKNRGYTF.

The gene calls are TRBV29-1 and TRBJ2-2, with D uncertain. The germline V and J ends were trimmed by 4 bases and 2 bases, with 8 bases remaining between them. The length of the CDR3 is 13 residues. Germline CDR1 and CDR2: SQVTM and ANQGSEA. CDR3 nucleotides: TGCAGCGTTGGGGCAGGCAACACCGGGGAGCTGTTTTTT. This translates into CSVGAGNTGELFF.

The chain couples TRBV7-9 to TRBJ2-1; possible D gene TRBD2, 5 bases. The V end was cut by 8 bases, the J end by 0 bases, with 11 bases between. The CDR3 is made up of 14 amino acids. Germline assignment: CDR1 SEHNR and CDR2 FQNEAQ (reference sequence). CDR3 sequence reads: CASGREPSYNEQFF. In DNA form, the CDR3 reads TGTGCCAGCGGACGGGAACCCTCCTACAATGAGCAGTTCTTC.

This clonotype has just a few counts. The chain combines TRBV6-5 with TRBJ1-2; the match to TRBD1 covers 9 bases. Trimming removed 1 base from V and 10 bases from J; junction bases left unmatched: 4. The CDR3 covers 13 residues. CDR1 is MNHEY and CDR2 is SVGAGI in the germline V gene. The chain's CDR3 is CASSYWGQGDYTF. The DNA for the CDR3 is TGTGCCAGCAGTTACTGGGGACAGGGCGACTACACCTTC.